Sequencing of this TCR beta chain was carried out in a study of T cells of healthy individuals. This clonotype was seen a handful of times. This CDR3 region has 14 residues. The V end lost 2 bases, the J end lost 6 bases, and 10 bases lay between the germline ends. Germline CDR1 reads LGHNA; CDR2 reads YNFKEQ. Via MiXCR, TCRdb re-called the 5' RACE reads, giving one row per CDR3 protein. The sample yields tens of thousands of distinct CDR3 sequences, about a sixth seen once. This sequence was found in a human donor in good health. The chain is built from TRBV4-2 and TRBJ2-2; weak D call: TRBD2 (5 bases). This CDR3 is CASSQPLVPGELFF. Here the CDR3 DNA reads TGTGCCAGCAGCCAACCACTAGTCCCCGGGGAGCTGTTTTTT.